This T cell receptor beta chain appears in the sequencing data of a study of T cells in Graves' hyperthyroidism and ophthalmopathy. Study-wide background: Specimen type is peripheral blood, collected at initial diagnosis prior to any treatment. Overall study results and limits: In the blood, most expanded thyroid clonotypes above 0.001 appeared as well.

Each person with ophthalmopathy scored at least 3 on the Clinical Activity Score, reached NOSPECS grade 4 or higher, and had been ill under 3 months. At least ten counts were recorded for this clonotype. Its specificity is not known. The TCR beta CDR3 regions underwent amplification using RNA transcripts as the source. HTBI primers were the set used in a first-round RT-PCR of the TCR CDR3. Using its own MiXCR run on the multiplex PCR reads, TCRdb lists one record per CDR3 protein. The sample records 700,000 or so distinct CDR3 sequences, about 15% being singletons. There are 13 residues in the CDR3. Germline V lookup: CDR1 MDHEN, CDR2 SYDVKM. Trimming pared 6 bases from V and 1 base from J, leaving 9 bases between.

The source material was blood. The gene calls are TRBV28 and TRBJ1-2; no definite D call. The TCR sequence derives from a woman aged 50 to 65 with Graves' ophthalmopathy. DNA of the CDR3: TGTGCCAGCAGATTGGCGGGTAACTATGGCTACACCTTC. Translated, it gives CASRLAGNYGYTF.